This T cell receptor (beta chain) was profiled in a study of shared clonotypes between healthy human individuals. Study outcomes and limitations: Against clonotypes common to all four donors, non-shared ones had lower generation probabilities. In having few donors, the study represented limited genetic and exposure-history diversity.

Per the germline V gene, CDR1 is SGDLS and CDR2 is YYNGEE. The CDR3 has 14 residues. Trimming stripped 6 bases from V and 9 bases from J, with 16 bases between. CD45RO-negative CD8 cells positively selected for CCR7 made up the naive population, which excluded terminally differentiated effector memory CD45RA+ cells. Concerning this clone itself: Its antigen is unidentified.

Several immunoSEQ plates received, in even portions, the genomic DNA of each subset. How the authors handled the data: In the immunoSEQ data, sequences were junction-only and lacked quality scores, so filtering differed. The assay was immunoSEQ multiplex PCR, and TCRdb's table has in-frame clones only and misses some. V and J calls and clone size are copied from that table; D and trimming were computed from the DNA. Of under 2,000,000 clones listed, about 94% were seen once; the top ten hold 1.2%. The chain combines TRBV9 with TRBJ1-6, with D perhaps TRBD1 (5 bases). The sequencing sample was made of naive CD8+ T cells sorted from blood. This TCR was sampled from a man aged 18 to 29 in good health. The CDR3 protein is CASNIDSSTSPLHF. The CDR3 DNA sequence: TGTGCCAGCAACATTGACAGCTCAACTTCACCCCTCCACTTT.